Sequencing of this T cell receptor beta chain was carried out in a study of technical replicates of blood from a few donors. The length of the CDR3 is 13 residues. The V and J ends lost 3 bases and 6 bases respectively, with 9 bases between them. Germline-derived CDR1 and CDR2 are LGHNA and YNFKEQ. The protocol was immunoSEQ multiplex PCR, while the TCRdb copy is restricted to in-frame clones and leaves out a portion. Among some 90,000 clones listed, 90% to 95% were seen once. This clone came up once. The receptor comes from a human donor in good health. This chain uses TRBV4-2 with TRBJ1-5; TRBD1 is a possible D gene (6 bases). Sample: T cells isolated from PBMCs. The CDR3 DNA follows: TGTGCCAGCAGCCAGCAGGGGTCTCAGCCCCAGCATTTT. Translating it yields CASSQQGSQPQHF.